The rows below give T cell receptor beta chains drawn from one sample of a study of identical twins. TCRdb recomputed calls from the 5' RACE reads with MiXCR, one row per CDR3 protein. The sample lists approximately 700,000 distinct CDR3 sequences; over 15% were seen once. The same data also contributed to another study, on T cells expressing NK-cell markers.

Specimen: PBMCs. The receptor set was obtained from a woman aged 18-29 years in good health. Both conserved end residues are part of each CDR3. The D gene is left open where the match is weak. Size is omitted from some rows. Given values are once, few, many or a class for expanded clones.

d_gene,j_gene,v_gene,abundance,CDR3nt,CDR3aa
TRBD2,TRBJ2-5,TRBV11-1,few,TGTGCCAGCAGCCCGACCCATCACAGCGGGGGGGCCTGGTTATCCCCAGAGACCCAGTACTTC,CASSPTHHSGGAWLSPETQYF
-,TRBJ2-1,TRBV3-1,-,TGTGCCAGCAGCCAAGGGCTAGGAGCCTACAATGAGCAGTTCTTC,CASSQGLGAYNEQFF
TRBD2,TRBJ2-3,TRBV4-2,few,TGTGCCAGCAGCCCTCACGGGGGGGGCAATAAGCTTGGTGATACGCAGTATTTT,CASSPHGGGNKLGDTQYF
-,TRBJ2-1,TRBV6-5,-,TGTGCCAGCAGTTACCTAAGCTCGGGAGTCAATGAGCAGTTCTTC,CASSYLSSGVNEQFF
-,TRBJ2-5,TRBV5-1,few,TGCGCCAGCAGCTTGTCACCGGGACGGACTCAAGAGACCCAGTACTTC,CASSLSPGRTQETQYF
-,TRBJ2-2,TRBV6-1,-,TGTGCCAGCAGTGCATGGAGTATGCCCGGGGAGCTGTTTTTT,CASSAWSMPGELFF
-,TRBJ1-1,TRBV12-3/TRBV12-4,few,TGTGCCAGCAGGCGTTGGACCGCTAACACTGAAGCTTTCTTT,CASRRWTANTEAFF
TRBD1,TRBJ2-1,TRBV7-9,-,TGTGCCAGCAGCTGGTTTAGGGGGCCGAATGAGCAGTTCTTC,CASSWFRGPNEQFF
-,TRBJ2-5,TRBV29-1,-,TGCAGCGTCTACACTCACCAGACCCAGTACTTC,CSVYTHQTQYF
TRBD2,TRBJ2-7,TRBV29-1,-,TGCAGCGTTGATTCGACTAGCGGGGGCGAGCAGTACTTC,CSVDSTSGGEQYF
-,TRBJ1-2,TRBV7-2,few,TGTGCCAGCAGCTTAGTAGGCGGGACACCAAGTAACTATGGCTACACCTTC,CASSLVGGTPSNYGYTF
TRBD1,TRBJ2-1,TRBV5-5,few,TGTGCCAGCAGCCAGACAGGGCGTGAGCAGTTCTTC,CASSQTGREQFF
-,TRBJ1-5,TRBV6-1,-,TGTGCCAGTACAGGGCGAAAATACGATCAGCCCCAGCATTTT,CASTGRKYDQPQHF
-,TRBJ1-1,TRBV20-1,-,TGCAGTGCAACTCTTTACACTGAAGCTTTCTTT,CSATLYTEAFF
-,TRBJ2-2,TRBV2,-,TGTGCCAGCACAGGACGGAGAGCGAACACCGGGGAGCTGTTTTTT,CASTGRRANTGELFF
-,TRBJ1-6,TRBV5-1,few,TGCGCCAGCAGCTTGGAGGCAGGGGCCTATTCACCCCTCCACTTT,CASSLEAGAYSPLHF
TRBD1,TRBJ1-5,TRBV16,many,TGTGCCAGCAGCCACGACAGGGAACAGCCCCAGCATTTT,CASSHDREQPQHF
-,TRBJ2-1,TRBV7-2,few,TGTGCCAGCAGCCGGGTAGCGGATTCCTACAATGAGCAGTTCTTC,CASSRVADSYNEQFF
-,TRBJ2-5,TRBV5-1,-,TGCGCCAGCAGCTTGGCCGACGAGACCCAGTACTTC,CASSLADETQYF
-,TRBJ2-3,TRBV5-1,few,TGCGCCAGCAGCTTTATGTCCGGACCCGGCGGGCATTTT,CASSFMSGPGGHF
-,TRBJ2-1,TRBV7-6,-,TGTGCCAGCAGCTTACCCCCGGGGGCGGGGGTCTCCAATGAGCAGTTCTTC,CASSLPPGAGVSNEQFF
-,TRBJ2-7,TRBV2,-,TGTGCCAGCAGGAGGGAGGGGGACGAGCAGTACTTC,CASRREGDEQYF
-,TRBJ2-1,TRBV12-3/TRBV12-4,-,TGTGCCGTCAAAATCATCGACAATGAGCAGTTCTTC,CAVKIIDNEQFF
-,TRBJ2-3,TRBV2,-,TGTGCCAGCATCCCGTTGGTAGCGGAAGGGGATACGCAGTATTTT,CASIPLVAEGDTQYF
TRBD1,TRBJ1-1,TRBV20-1,-,TGCAGTGCTAAAATTACAGGGGGCACTGAAGCTTTCTTT,CSAKITGGTEAFF
TRBD2,TRBJ2-3,TRBV5-6,few,TGTGCCAGCAGCTTGGTGGGGACTAGCGGGAGGACAGATACGCAGTATTTT,CASSLVGTSGRTDTQYF
-,TRBJ1-1,TRBV7-2,-,TGTGCCAGCAGCTTTCCCCGACAGAGGAACACTGAAGCTTTCTTT,CASSFPRQRNTEAFF
TRBD2,TRBJ2-7,TRBV12-3/TRBV12-4,-,TGTGCCAGCAGTTACGTGACTAGCGGGGCTCACGAGCAGTACTTC,CASSYVTSGAHEQYF
TRBD1,TRBJ1-6,TRBV27,-,TGTGCCAGCAGCGGACAGGGTTCAAGTTCACCCCTCCACTTT,CASSGQGSSSPLHF
-,TRBJ2-1,TRBV7-9,-,TGTGCCAGCAGCTCAGGGACCGGGCCCCAGTTCTTC,CASSSGTGPQFF
TRBD1,TRBJ2-7,TRBV7-9,-,TGTGCCAGCAGCGATCACGGGACAGGGCGCGTGCACTTC,CASSDHGTGRVHF
TRBD1,TRBJ1-6,TRBV7-9,-,TGTGCCAGCAGCTCACAGGGGATGGAGAATTCACCCCTCCACTTT,CASSSQGMENSPLHF
-,TRBJ1-2,TRBV7-2,-,TGTGCCAGCAGCTGGGATAGGGGTGGTGGCTACACCTTC,CASSWDRGGGYTF
-,TRBJ1-1,TRBV5-1,few,TGCGCCAGCAGCTTGGAACGGGGGAACACTGAAGCTTTCTTT,CASSLERGNTEAFF
TRBD2,TRBJ2-7,TRBV11-2,-,TGTGCCAGCAGCCCAAATCCAGTGACTAGCGGGTACCCCTACGAGCAGTACTTC,CASSPNPVTSGYPYEQYF
-,TRBJ1-5,TRBV13,-,TGTACCTGCACTCAGGAGCAGGGCACGGGGTGGGCGAATCAGCCCCAGCATTTT,CTCTQEQGTGWANQPQHF
-,TRBJ2-1,TRBV29-1,few,TGCAGCGTTGGCAGGGTCGAAAGCATAGGGCAGTTCTTC,CSVGRVESIGQFF